This is a list of T cell receptor beta chains from one sample in a study of response to subunit inactivated influenza vaccine. TCRdb processed the RT-PCR reads anew with MiXCR; each CDR3 protein has one entry. Among roughly 190,000 distinct CDR3 sequences listed, about 12% were seen once. The sample was also linked to a second study, of T cells expressing NK-cell markers.

Sequencing used CD8+ T cells sorted from PBMCs, obtained 12 days after vaccination. The receptors were gathered from a man aged 45-65 years who received an inactivated influenza vaccine. The CDR3 runs from the conserved cysteine through the conserved F or W. A D gene is named only where the DNA matches it firmly. Only part of the rows carry a size: once, few, many, or a class if the clone is expanded.

size	V	J	D	CDR3	DNA
few	TRBV20-1	TRBJ2-7	TRBD2	CSARAPLGGRAYEQYF	TGCAGTGCTAGAGCTCCGCTAGGCGGGAGGGCTTACGAGCAGTACTTC
-	TRBV27	TRBJ2-3	TRBD2	CASSRTSGRSTQYF	TGTGCCAGCAGTCGGACTAGCGGGAGGAGTACGCAGTATTTT
-	TRBV7-9	TRBJ2-2	-	CASSPPIRGELFF	TGTGCCAGCAGCCCCCCTATAAGAGGGGAGCTGTTTTTT
few	TRBV12-5	TRBJ2-1	-	CASGRGGSANYNEQFF	TGTGCTAGTGGCAGGGGGGGGAGCGCGAACTACAATGAGCAGTTCTTC
many	TRBV6-2/TRBV6-3	TRBJ2-2	TRBD2	CASSRGGDAGELFF	TGTGCCAGCAGCCGCGGGGGGGACGCCGGGGAGCTGTTTTTT
few	TRBV12-3/TRBV12-4	TRBJ2-2	-	CASRDSARRLNTGELFF	TGTGCCAGCAGGGACAGTGCCCGACGTCTAAACACCGGGGAGCTGTTTTTT
many	TRBV7-9	TRBJ2-1	-	CASSLADNEQFF	TGTGCCAGCAGCTTAGCCGACAATGAGCAGTTCTTC
many	TRBV12-3/TRBV12-4	TRBJ2-1	TRBD1	CASSSPGQGYNEQFF	TGTGCCAGCAGTTCCCCGGGACAGGGCTACAATGAGCAGTTCTTC
few	TRBV9	TRBJ2-6	-	CASSVRVQPDSGANVLTF	TGTGCCAGCAGCGTTCGGGTTCAGCCCGACTCTGGGGCCAACGTCCTGACTTTC
few	TRBV7-6	TRBJ2-3	-	CASSLLGSSSTDTQYF	TGTGCCAGCAGCTTACTTGGAAGCTCTAGCACAGATACGCAGTATTTT
-	TRBV2	TRBJ2-7	TRBD2	CASTELAGDPSYEQYF	TGTGCCAGCACCGAGCTAGCGGGGGATCCCTCCTACGAGCAGTACTTC
few	TRBV11-2	TRBJ2-7	TRBD1	CASSVGQATSYEQYF	TGTGCCAGCAGCGTCGGACAGGCGACCTCCTACGAGCAGTACTTC
few	TRBV20-1	TRBJ2-2	TRBD2	CSATRGGRNTGELFF	TGCAGTGCTACGCGGGGGGGCCGGAACACCGGGGAGCTGTTTTTT
many	TRBV5-1	TRBJ1-5	-	CASSWAGLSGQPQHF	TGCGCCAGCAGCTGGGCCGGCCTTTCAGGTCAGCCCCAGCATTTT
-	TRBV7-7	TRBJ2-3	-	CASSPLLGVDTQYF	TGTGCCAGCAGCCCCTTGTTGGGGGTAGATACGCAGTATTTT
few	TRBV12-5	TRBJ2-2	TRBD2	CASGFLAGAYTGELFF	TGTGCTAGTGGTTTCTTAGCGGGAGCCTACACCGGGGAGCTGTTTTTT
few	TRBV6-2/TRBV6-3	TRBJ2-5	TRBD2	CASSFTSGGQETQYF	TGTGCCAGCAGTTTTACTAGCGGAGGACAAGAGACCCAGTACTTC
few	TRBV10-3	TRBJ2-1	TRBD2	CAIRTSGNHNEQFF	TGTGCCATCAGAACTAGCGGGAATCACAATGAGCAGTTCTTC
-	TRBV25-1	TRBJ2-5	TRBD2	CASSDYPGLAGQETQYF	TGTGCCAGCAGTGACTATCCGGGACTAGCGGGACAAGAGACCCAGTACTTC
many	TRBV6-2/TRBV6-3	TRBJ2-7	-	CASSQRVASEQYF	TGTGCCAGCAGCCAGCGGGTGGCGTCCGAGCAGTACTTC
medium-sized	TRBV6-2/TRBV6-3	TRBJ2-3	-	CASSLTVTDTQYF	TGTGCCAGCAGCCTGACAGTCACAGATACGCAGTATTTT
-	TRBV10-3	TRBJ2-1	TRBD2	CAISDGTSSNNEQFF	TGTGCCATCAGTGACGGGACTAGCAGTAACAATGAGCAGTTCTTC
-	TRBV10-3	TRBJ2-3	-	CAISESTDSRRTDTQYF	TGTGCCATCAGTGAGTCGACGGACAGCCGCCGCACAGATACGCAGTATTTT
few	TRBV20-1	TRBJ2-3	-	CSARDVYRESTDTQYF	TGCAGTGCTAGAGATGTGTACAGGGAAAGCACAGATACGCAGTATTTT
few	TRBV10-2	TRBJ2-3	TRBD1	CASSESGTGGMDTQYF	TGCGCCAGCAGTGAGTCAGGGACAGGGGGGATGGATACGCAGTATTTT
-	TRBV6-2/TRBV6-3	TRBJ2-7	TRBD2	CASSYVGRTSVGNYEQYF	TGTGCCAGCAGTTACGTCGGACGCACTAGCGTGGGCAACTACGAGCAGTACTTC
-	TRBV7-9	TRBJ1-6	-	CASSRVGDIPLHF	TGTGCCAGCAGCCGAGTAGGGGACATACCCCTCCACTTT
few	TRBV10-3	TRBJ2-3	-	CAISESPDTQYF	TGTGCCATCAGTGAGTCCCCAGATACGCAGTATTTT
-	TRBV5-5	TRBJ1-2	TRBD1	CASSLRAGGAYGYTF	TGTGCCAGCAGCCTGCGGGCAGGGGGGGCCTATGGCTACACCTTC
few	TRBV7-9	TRBJ1-2	-	CASGVVQYGYTF	TGTGCCAGCGGGGTCGTACAATATGGCTACACCTTC
-	TRBV6-2/TRBV6-3	TRBJ2-1	-	CASSYSRQTNEQFF	TGTGCCAGCAGTTACTCGAGACAGACCAATGAGCAGTTCTTC
few	TRBV10-2	TRBJ2-3	TRBD2	CASSESMVTSGRTDTQYF	TGCGCCAGCAGTGAGTCGATGGTGACTAGCGGGAGGACAGATACGCAGTATTTT
-	TRBV9	TRBJ2-7	-	CASSVGVQGYEQYF	TGTGCCAGCAGCGTAGGAGTACAGGGATACGAGCAGTACTTC
few	TRBV28	TRBJ1-1	-	CASSRENTEAFF	TGTGCCAGCAGCCGAGAGAACACTGAAGCTTTCTTT
-	TRBV6-1	TRBJ2-3	TRBD2	CASSLSGRTTDTQYF	TGTGCCAGCAGCCTTAGCGGGAGAACCACAGATACGCAGTATTTT
-	TRBV13	TRBJ2-1	TRBD2	CASSLELAGGEQFF	TGTGCCAGCAGCTTAGAACTAGCGGGAGGGGAGCAGTTCTTC
-	TRBV6-1	TRBJ2-1	-	CASNPAPASHNEQFF	TGTGCCAGCAACCCTGCCCCTGCCTCCCACAATGAGCAGTTCTTC
few	TRBV14	TRBJ2-2	-	CASSQGIHTGELFF	TGTGCCAGCAGCCAGGGAATTCACACCGGGGAGCTGTTTTTT
-	TRBV9	TRBJ2-7	-	CASSPGLTIYEQYF	TGTGCCAGCAGCCCAGGACTGACGATATACGAGCAGTACTTC
-	TRBV12-3/TRBV12-4	TRBJ2-1	TRBD2	CASSGLALEQFF	TGTGCCAGCAGTGGACTAGCTCTTGAGCAGTTCTTC
-	TRBV6-5	TRBJ1-2	TRBD1	CASSYGQGRGYTF	TGTGCCAGCAGTTACGGACAGGGCCGAGGCTACACCTTC
many	TRBV3-1	TRBJ1-6	-	CASRQGRGANNSPLHF	TGTGCCAGCAGACAAGGAAGGGGGGCTAATAATTCACCCCTCCACTTT
few	TRBV10-3	TRBJ2-5	-	CATQGITGETQYF	TGTGCCACCCAGGGGATCACCGGGGAGACCCAGTACTTC
-	TRBV29-1	TRBJ2-1	TRBD2	CSVESGRYNEQFF	TGCAGCGTTGAGAGCGGGAGGTACAATGAGCAGTTCTTC
-	TRBV6-5	TRBJ1-2	-	CASSYQGGGSVYGYTF	TGTGCCAGCAGTTATCAGGGAGGAGGGTCGGTCTATGGCTACACCTTC
-	TRBV15	TRBJ2-5	TRBD1	CATSRDRGQVGQETQYF	TGTGCCACCAGCAGAGATCGGGGACAGGTGGGCCAAGAGACCCAGTACTTC
-	TRBV4-1	TRBJ2-5	-	CASSQDSGLLRTQYF	TGCGCCAGCAGCCAAGATTCGGGACTCCTTAGGACCCAGTACTTC